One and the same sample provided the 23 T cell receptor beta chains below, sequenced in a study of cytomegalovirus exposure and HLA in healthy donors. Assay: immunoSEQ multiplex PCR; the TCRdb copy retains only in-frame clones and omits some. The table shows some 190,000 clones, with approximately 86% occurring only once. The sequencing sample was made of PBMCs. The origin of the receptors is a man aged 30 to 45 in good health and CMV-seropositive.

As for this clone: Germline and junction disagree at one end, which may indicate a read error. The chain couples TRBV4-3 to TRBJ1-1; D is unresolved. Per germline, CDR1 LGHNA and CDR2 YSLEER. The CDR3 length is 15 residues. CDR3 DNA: TGCGCCAGCGGCCACGGATCCGGGAGAAGCACTGAAGCTTTCTTT. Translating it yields CASGHGSGRSTEAFF.

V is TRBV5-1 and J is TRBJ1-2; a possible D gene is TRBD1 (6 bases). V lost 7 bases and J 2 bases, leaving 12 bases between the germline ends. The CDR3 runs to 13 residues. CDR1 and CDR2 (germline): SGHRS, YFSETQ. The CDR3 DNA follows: TGCGCCAGCCGACAGGTTGAAAACTATGGCTACACCTTC. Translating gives CASRQVENYGYTF.

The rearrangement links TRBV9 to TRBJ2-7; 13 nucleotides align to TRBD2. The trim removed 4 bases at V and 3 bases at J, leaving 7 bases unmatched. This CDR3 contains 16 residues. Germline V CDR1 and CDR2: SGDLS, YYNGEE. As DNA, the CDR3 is TGTGCCAGCAGCCCAGGACTAGCGGGAGTCCTCTACGAGCAGTACTTC. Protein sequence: CASSPGLAGVLYEQYF.

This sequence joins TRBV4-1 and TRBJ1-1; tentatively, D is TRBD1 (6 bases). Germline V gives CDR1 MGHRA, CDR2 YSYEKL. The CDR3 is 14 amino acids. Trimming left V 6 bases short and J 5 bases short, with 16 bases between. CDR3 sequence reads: CASSHTGAGTEAFF. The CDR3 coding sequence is TGCGCCAGCAGTCACACGGGGGCGGGAACTGAAGCTTTCTTT.

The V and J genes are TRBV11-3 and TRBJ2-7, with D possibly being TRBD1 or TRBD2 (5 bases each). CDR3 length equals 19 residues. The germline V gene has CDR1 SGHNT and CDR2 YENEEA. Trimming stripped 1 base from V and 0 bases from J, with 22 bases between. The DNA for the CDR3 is TGTGCCAGCAGCTTAGGATGGGACGAAGGACTCTTCCTCTCCTACGAGCAGTACTTC. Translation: CASSLGWDEGLFLSYEQYF.

The CDR3 reads CASSESMTDTQYF. In DNA form, the CDR3 reads TGTGCCAGCAGTGAATCAATGACGGATACGCAGTATTTT. The rearrangement links TRBV25-1 to TRBJ2-3; D gene unclear. CDR1 MGHDK and CDR2 SYGVNS come from the germline V gene. The CDR3 runs 13 residues. The V gene lost 1 base and the J gene lost 6 bases, with 8 bases spanning the gap.

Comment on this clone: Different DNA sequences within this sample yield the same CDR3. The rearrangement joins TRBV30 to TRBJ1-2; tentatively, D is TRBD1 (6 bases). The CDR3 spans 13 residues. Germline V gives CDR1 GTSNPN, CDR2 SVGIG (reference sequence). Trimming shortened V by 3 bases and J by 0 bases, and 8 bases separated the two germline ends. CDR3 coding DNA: TGTGCCTGGAGCAGGGGAGCTAACTATGGCTACACCTTC. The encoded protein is CAWSRGANYGYTF.

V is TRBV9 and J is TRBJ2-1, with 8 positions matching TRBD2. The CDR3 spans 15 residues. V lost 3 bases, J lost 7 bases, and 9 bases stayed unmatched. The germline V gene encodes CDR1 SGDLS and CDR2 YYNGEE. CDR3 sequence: CASSAQGAGVNEQFF. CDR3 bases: TGTGCCAGCAGCGCGCAAGGAGCGGGAGTGAATGAGCAGTTCTTC.

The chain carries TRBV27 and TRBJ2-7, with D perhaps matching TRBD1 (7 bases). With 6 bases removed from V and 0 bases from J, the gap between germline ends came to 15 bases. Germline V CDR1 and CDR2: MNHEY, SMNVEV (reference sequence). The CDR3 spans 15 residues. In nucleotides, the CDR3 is TGTGCCAGCAGCCGGGCGGGACAGAGCTCCTACGAGCAGTACTTC. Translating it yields CASSRAGQSSYEQYF.

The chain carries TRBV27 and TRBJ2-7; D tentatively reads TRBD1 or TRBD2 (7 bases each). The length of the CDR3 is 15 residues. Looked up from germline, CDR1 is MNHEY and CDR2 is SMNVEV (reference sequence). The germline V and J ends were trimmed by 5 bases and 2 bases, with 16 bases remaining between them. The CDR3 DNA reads TGTGCCAGCAGTAGAAGGGGGGGACAGACCTACGAGCAGTACTTC. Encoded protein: CASSRRGGQTYEQYF.

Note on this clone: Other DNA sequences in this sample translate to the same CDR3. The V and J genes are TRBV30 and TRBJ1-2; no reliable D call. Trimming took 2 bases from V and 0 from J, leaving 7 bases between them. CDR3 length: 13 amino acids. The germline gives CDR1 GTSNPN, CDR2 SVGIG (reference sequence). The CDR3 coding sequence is TGTGCCTGGAGTCGCGGAGCTAACTATGGCTACACCTTC. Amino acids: CAWSRGANYGYTF.

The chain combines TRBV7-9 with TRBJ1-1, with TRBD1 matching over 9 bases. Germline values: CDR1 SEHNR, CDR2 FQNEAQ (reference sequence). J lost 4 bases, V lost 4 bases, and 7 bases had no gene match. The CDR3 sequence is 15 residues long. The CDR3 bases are TGTGCCAGCAGCTCAACACTGACAGGGGGCACTGAAGCTTTCTTT. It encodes CASSSTLTGGTEAFF.

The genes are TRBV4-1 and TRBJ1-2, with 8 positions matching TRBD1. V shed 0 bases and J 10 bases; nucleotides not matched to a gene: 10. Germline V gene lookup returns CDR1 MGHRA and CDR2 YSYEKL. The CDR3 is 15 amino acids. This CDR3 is CASSQEAGTGRIYTF. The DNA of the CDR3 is TGCGCCAGCAGCCAAGAGGCCGGGACAGGTAGGATCTACACCTTC.

The CDR3 DNA reads as TGTGCCAGCAGCTTACAGGACACTGAAGCTTTCTTT. Amino acids: CASSLQDTEAFF. The chain joins TRBV7-9 to TRBJ1-1, with unresolved D. Germline values: CDR1 SEHNR, CDR2 FQNEAQ (reference sequence). The CDR3 contains 12 residues. Deletions cut 2 bases from V and 3 bases from J, with 4 bases between.

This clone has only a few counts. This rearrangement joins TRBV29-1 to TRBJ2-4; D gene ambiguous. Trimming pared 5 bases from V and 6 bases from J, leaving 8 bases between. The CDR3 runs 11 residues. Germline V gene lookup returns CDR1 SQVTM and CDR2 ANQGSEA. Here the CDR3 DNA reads TGCAGCGTTCGCCCCGGAAACATTCAGTACTTC. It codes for CSVRPGNIQYF.

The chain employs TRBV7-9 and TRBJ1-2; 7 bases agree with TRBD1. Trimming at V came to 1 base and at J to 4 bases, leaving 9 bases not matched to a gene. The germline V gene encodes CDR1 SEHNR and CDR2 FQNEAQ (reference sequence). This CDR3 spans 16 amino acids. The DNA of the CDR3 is TGTGCCAGCAGCTTAGTCGGGACAGATCCCTTCTATGGCTACACCTTC. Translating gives CASSLVGTDPFYGYTF.

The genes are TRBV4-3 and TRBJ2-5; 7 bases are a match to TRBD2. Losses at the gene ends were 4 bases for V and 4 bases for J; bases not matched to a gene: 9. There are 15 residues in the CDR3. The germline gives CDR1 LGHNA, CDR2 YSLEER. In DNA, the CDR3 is TGCGCCAGCAGCCGGCTCGGAGGGGAGGGAGAGACCCAGTACTTC. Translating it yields CASSRLGGEGETQYF.

CDR3 protein: CSVDYTDTQYF. In nucleotides, the CDR3 is TGCAGCGTTGACTACACAGATACGCAGTATTTT. The chain uses TRBV29-1 and TRBJ2-3; D not resolved. V lost 3 bases and J 2 bases, leaving 3 bases between the germline ends. Per the germline V gene, CDR1 is SQVTM and CDR2 is ANQGSEA. The CDR3 is 11 amino acids.

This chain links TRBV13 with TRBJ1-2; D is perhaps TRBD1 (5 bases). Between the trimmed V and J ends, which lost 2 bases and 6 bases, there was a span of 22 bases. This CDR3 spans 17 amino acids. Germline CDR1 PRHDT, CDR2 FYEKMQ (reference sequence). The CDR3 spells CASSLMSGPQIQDGYTF. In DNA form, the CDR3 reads TGTGCCAGCAGCTTAATGTCAGGGCCCCAGATCCAGGATGGCTACACCTTC.

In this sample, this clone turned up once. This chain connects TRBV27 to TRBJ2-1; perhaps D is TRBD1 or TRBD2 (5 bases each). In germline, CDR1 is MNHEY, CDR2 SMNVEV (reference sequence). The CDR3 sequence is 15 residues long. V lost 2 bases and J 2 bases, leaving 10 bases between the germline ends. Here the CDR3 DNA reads TGTGCCAGCAGTTTAGGCCGGGGCACCTACAATGAGCAGTTCTTC. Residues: CASSLGRGTYNEQFF.

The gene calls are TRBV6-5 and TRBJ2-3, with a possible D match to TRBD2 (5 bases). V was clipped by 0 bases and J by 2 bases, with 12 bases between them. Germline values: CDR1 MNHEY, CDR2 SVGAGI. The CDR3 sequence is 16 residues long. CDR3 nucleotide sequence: TGTGCCAGCAGTTACTCGACGGGGTTTTCCACAGATACGCAGTATTTT. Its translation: CASSYSTGFSTDTQYF.

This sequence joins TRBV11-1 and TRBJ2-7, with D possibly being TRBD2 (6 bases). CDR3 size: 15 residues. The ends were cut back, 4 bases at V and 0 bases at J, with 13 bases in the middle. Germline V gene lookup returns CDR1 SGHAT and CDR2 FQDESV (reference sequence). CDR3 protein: CASSSKHGSSYEQYF. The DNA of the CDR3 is TGTGCCAGCAGCTCTAAACACGGGAGCTCCTACGAGCAGTACTTC.

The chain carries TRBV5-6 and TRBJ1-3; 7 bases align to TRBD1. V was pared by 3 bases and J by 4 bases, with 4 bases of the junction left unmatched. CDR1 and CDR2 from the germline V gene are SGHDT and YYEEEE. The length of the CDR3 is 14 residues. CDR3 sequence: CASSSNRGGNTIYF. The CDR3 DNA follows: TGTGCCAGCAGCTCGAACAGGGGCGGAAACACCATATATTTT.